The clone carrying this T cell receptor (beta chain) appeared many times. Antigen specificity is unknown. This sample was included in a study of T cell repertoires in cytomegalovirus infection. About the study: Indications came from public TCR beta signatures; they pointed to CMV infection and to a matching HLA type. Overall study results and limits: The study found HLA-C-restricted CMV-specific TCR beta clonotypes dominating the ex vivo response.

From the reads, TCRdb called clonotypes with MiXCR, one entry per CDR3 protein. The sample yields around 140,000 distinct CDR3 sequences, about 6% seen once. Trimming pared 6 bases from V and 7 bases from J, leaving 19 bases between. Germline V lookup: CDR1 MDHEN, CDR2 SYDVKM. CDR3 length: 15 amino acids. The genes are TRBV28 and TRBJ1-5; D unclear. This sequence was found in a human donor in good health (CMV status not recorded). Some clones in this sample may be carry-over from other donors' samples. The sample consisted of PBMCs. The CDR3 DNA sequence: TGTGCCAGCAGCACCGAGACTCAAGGGAGCCAGCCCCAGCATTTT. Its translation is CASSTETQGSQPQHF.